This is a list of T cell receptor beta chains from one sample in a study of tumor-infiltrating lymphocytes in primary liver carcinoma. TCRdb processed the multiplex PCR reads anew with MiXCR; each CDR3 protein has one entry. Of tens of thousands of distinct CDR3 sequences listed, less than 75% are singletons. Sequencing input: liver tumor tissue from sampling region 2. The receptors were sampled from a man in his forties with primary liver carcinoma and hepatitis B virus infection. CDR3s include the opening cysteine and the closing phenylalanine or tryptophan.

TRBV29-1,CSVEGDSGNYGYTF
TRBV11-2,CASSRWIGPVETQYF
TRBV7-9,CASQGNSPGANVLTF
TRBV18,CASSPGRTSTSEKLFF
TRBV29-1,CSAVRGNNEQFF
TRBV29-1,CRGSQGSGELFF
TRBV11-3,CTSSLVVSNNEQFF
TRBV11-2,CASSLATWTEAFF
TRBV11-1,CSSSFFSGTSEAQYF
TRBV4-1,CASSPQTGVLNTGELFF
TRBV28,CASRPGNTGEMFF
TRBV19,CANSIPNTGELFF
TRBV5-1,CASSSYAGQGGGYTF
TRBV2,CASRRTGPTQYF
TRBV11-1,CASSLVRFGELFF
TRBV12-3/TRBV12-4,CASSHTGGVYTGELFF
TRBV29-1,CSVGQGNQPQHF
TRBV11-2,CASSKTTGGTNDKLFF
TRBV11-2,CASTHGTPEQQYF
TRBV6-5,CACTRDRDTQYF
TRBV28,CAGSLNKGLAGRAAKNIQYF
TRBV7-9,CATLPNAYTDTQYF
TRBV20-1,CSATTTDLPTEAFF